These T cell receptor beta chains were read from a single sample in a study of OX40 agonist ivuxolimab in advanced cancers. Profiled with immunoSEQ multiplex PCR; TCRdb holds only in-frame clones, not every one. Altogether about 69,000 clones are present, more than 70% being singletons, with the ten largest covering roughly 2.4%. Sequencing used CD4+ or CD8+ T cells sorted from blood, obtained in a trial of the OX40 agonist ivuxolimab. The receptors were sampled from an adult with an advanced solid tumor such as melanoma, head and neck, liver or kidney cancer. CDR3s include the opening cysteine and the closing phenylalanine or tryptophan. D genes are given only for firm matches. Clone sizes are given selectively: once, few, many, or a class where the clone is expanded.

CASRSGNYEQYF,TRBJ2-7,TRBV5-1,-,few
CASSSFGTGEQPQHF,TRBJ1-5,TRBV28,TRBD1,few
CASSTGNYQPQHF,TRBJ1-5,TRBV19,-,-
CASGLWKNTEAFF,TRBJ1-1,TRBV23-1,-,-
CASRGTYNEQFF,TRBJ2-1,TRBV19,-,few
CASSPEKNTEAFF,TRBJ1-1,TRBV6-5,-,-
CASSSRGGNEQYF,TRBJ2-7,TRBV7-2,-,-
CASSQARPLGFEKLFF,TRBJ1-4,TRBV4-1,-,-
CASSIGASSYNEQFF,TRBJ2-1,TRBV19,-,few
CASRYKPGDQPQHF,TRBJ1-5,TRBV7-2,-,-
CASSLRDDRPQHF,TRBJ1-5,TRBV11-2,-,-
CASSDRRNQPQHF,TRBJ1-5,TRBV2,-,-
CAWSVTAGGYETQYF,TRBJ2-5,TRBV30,TRBD1,-
CAWTGLAGAIPFF,TRBJ2-1,TRBV30,TRBD2,-
CASREGGNTIYF,TRBJ1-3,TRBV2,-,-
CASSNSLSAQYF,TRBJ2-7,TRBV5-1,-,-
CAISQSHLNTEAFF,TRBJ1-1,TRBV10-3,-,-
CASSLVVGAEAFF,TRBJ1-1,TRBV5-1,-,-